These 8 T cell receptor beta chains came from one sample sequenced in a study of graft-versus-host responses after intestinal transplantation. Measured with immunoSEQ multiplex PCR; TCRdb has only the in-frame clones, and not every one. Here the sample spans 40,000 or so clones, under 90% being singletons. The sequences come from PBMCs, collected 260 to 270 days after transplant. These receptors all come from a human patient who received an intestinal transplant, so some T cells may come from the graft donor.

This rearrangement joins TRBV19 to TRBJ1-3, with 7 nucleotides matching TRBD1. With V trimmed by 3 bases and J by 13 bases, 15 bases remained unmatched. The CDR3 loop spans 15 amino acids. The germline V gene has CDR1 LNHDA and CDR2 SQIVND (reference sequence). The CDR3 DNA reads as TGTGCCAGTAGTATCATTTGGGACAGCTACCCGGAAATATATTTT. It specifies CASSIIWDSYPEIYF.

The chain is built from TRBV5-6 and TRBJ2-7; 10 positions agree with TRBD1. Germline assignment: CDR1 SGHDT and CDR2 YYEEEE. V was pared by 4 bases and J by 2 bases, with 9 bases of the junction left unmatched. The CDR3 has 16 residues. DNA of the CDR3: TGTGCCAGCAGCGTTCTGACCGGGACAGGGGCCTACGAGCAGTACTTC. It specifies CASSVLTGTGAYEQYF.

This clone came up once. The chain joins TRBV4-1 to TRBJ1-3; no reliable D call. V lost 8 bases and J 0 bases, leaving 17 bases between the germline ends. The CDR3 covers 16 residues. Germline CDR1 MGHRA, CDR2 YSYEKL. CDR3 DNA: TGCGCCAGCCGAGGGCTACATTGGGCCTCTGGAAACACCATATATTTT. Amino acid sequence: CASRGLHWASGNTIYF.

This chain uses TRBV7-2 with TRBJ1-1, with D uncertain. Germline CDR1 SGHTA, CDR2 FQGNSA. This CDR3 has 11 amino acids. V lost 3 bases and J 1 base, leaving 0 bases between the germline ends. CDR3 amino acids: CASSLNTEAFF. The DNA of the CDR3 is TGTGCCAGCAGCTTGAACACTGAAGCTTTCTTT. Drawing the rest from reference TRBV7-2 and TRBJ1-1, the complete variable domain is GAGVSQSPSNKVTEKGKDVELRCDPISGHTALYWYRQSLGQGLEFLIYFQGNSAPDKSGLPSDRFSAERTGGSVSTLTIQRTQQEDSAVYLCASSLNTEAFFGQGTRLTVV.

This CDR3 is CASSRDPSYNEQFF. CDR3 coding DNA: TGTGCCAGCAGCCGGGACCCCTCTTACAATGAGCAGTTCTTC. V and J are TRBV7-3 and TRBJ2-1; D tentatively reads TRBD1 or TRBD2 (5 bases each). Germline V gene sequence: CDR1 SGHTA, CDR2 FQGTGA. This CDR3 spans 14 amino acids. V lost 5 bases and J lost 4, with 12 bases in between.

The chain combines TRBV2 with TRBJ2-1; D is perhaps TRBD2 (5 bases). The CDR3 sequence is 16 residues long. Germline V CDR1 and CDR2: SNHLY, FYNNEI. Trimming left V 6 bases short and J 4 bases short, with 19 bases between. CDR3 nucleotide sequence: TGTGCCAGCAGCCAACGTTACGGGGATAAGTACAATGAGCAGTTCTTC. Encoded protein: CASSQRYGDKYNEQFF.

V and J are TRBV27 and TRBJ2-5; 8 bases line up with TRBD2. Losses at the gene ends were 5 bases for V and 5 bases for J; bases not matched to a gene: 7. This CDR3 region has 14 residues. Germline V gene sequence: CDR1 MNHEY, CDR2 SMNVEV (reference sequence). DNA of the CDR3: TGTGCCAGCAGTCTCCTAGCGGGTCGGGAGACCCAGTACTTC. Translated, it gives CASSLLAGRETQYF.

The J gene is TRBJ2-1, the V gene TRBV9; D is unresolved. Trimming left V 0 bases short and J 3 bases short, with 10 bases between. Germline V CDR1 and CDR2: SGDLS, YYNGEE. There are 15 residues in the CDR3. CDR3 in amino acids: CASSVASNYYNEQFF. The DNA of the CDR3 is TGTGCCAGCAGCGTAGCTAGTAACTACTACAATGAGCAGTTCTTC.